This T cell receptor beta chain was recorded in a study of T cell changes during pregnancy in multiple sclerosis. The table lists this clone with a count of one. Libraries were prepared by immunoSEQ multiplex PCR; TCRdb keeps only in-frame clonotypes and omits some of them. The data hold roughly 12,000 clones, with roughly nine tenths observed a single time. This CDR3 region has 12 residues. The V gene's germline CDR1 is SGHVS and CDR2 FNYEAQ. Deletions cut 10 bases from V and 6 bases from J, with 12 bases between. This sequence was found in a female donor in good health, enrolled as a control in a pregnancy study. The chain couples TRBV7-6 to TRBJ2-2, with a tentative D call TRBD1 (5 bases). This sample comprised CD8+ T cells from peripheral blood mononuclear cells, obtained in the second trimester of pregnancy. This CDR3 is CATLGRAGELFF. In DNA form, the CDR3 reads TGTGCCACGCTGGGGCGCGCCGGGGAGCTGTTTTTT.